This T cell receptor (beta chain) was obtained from a study of T cells in narcolepsy. Across the study: Donors had narcolepsy type 1 or type 2, or were healthy controls.

This CDR3 comprises 15 residues. Trimming pared 0 bases from V and 4 bases from J, leaving 11 bases between. The germline CDR1 and CDR2 sequences are SGDLS and YYNGEE. Here immunoSEQ multiplex PCR was the method, and the copy in TCRdb shows in-frame clones only, minus some. The sample shows under 35,000 clones, around 86% of them seen only once. For this clone: What it binds is not known.

Study-level findings and limits: No autoreactive T cell clone sequences appeared in some memory CD4+ repertoires. Reportedly, autoreactive clonotypes were serially detected in patients' blood but not controls'. Comparing one patient's CSF and blood CD4+ clonotypes highlighted HCRT- and TRIB2-specific autoreactive clonotypes.

Sequencing was performed on memory (CD45RA-) CD4+ T cells from blood. The rearrangement joins TRBV9 to TRBJ2-1; no reliable D call. The source is a human donor in good health. CDR3 coding DNA: TGTGCCAGCAGCGTAGGAGGAGACTCATACAATGAGCAGTTCTTC. This translates into CASSVGGDSYNEQFF.